The clone carrying this T cell receptor (beta chain) has just a few counts. The Seattle patients joined while their infection was active and were tracked longitudinally afterward. CDR3 length equals 15 residues. Germline-derived CDR1 and CDR2 are MNHEY and SVGAGI. The V gene end was trimmed by 7 bases and the J gene end by 0 bases; junction bases not matched to a gene: 6. The data are from a study of blood T cell repertoires in COVID-19. The assay was immunoSEQ multiplex PCR, and TCRdb's table has in-frame clones only and misses some. The sample yields around 120,000 clones, about 92% seen once. Input material: peripheral blood. The chain is built from TRBV6-5 and TRBJ1-5; 7 nucleotides align to TRBD1. This clonotype originated in a man in his 60s with COVID-19, enrolled during active disease. The DNA of the CDR3 is TGTGCCAGCACCGAGGGGACAGATAGCAATCAGCCCCAGCATTTT. Translated: CASTEGTDSNQPQHF.